The 16 T cell receptor beta chains reported below all come from one sample, sequenced in a study of T cells in Graves' hyperthyroidism and ophthalmopathy. There were TCR beta CDR3 regions amplified from RNA transcripts. HTBI primers were the set used in a first-round RT-PCR of the TCR CDR3. From the multiplex PCR reads, TCRdb called clonotypes with MiXCR, one entry per CDR3 protein. The sample yields roughly 630,000 distinct CDR3 sequences, 15% to 19% seen once. Sequenced sample: blood. The receptor set was obtained from a woman in her 30s with Graves' hyperthyroidism.

At least ten counts were recorded for this clonotype. V usage is TRBV6-1 and J usage is TRBJ1-1; 12 bases map to TRBD1. The CDR3 covers 16 residues. Germline V lookup: CDR1 MNHNS, CDR2 SASEGT. The V segment lost 4 bases and the J segment 8 bases; nucleotides outside the gene matches: 11. The CDR3 coding sequence is TGTGCCAGCAGTGGGGACAGGGGGCGGGGAGCTAGAGAAGCTTTCTTT. This translates into CASSGDRGRGAREAFF.

This clonotype has only a few counts. The CDR3 region is CASSQDLPGSSTDTQYF. The CDR3 region has the DNA TGTGCCAGCAGCCAAGATTTACCGGGTTCTAGCACAGATACGCAGTATTTT. The chain carries TRBV4-2 and TRBJ2-3; D is unclear. This CDR3 is built from 17 residues. The germline V gene has CDR1 LGHNA and CDR2 YNFKEQ. V was clipped by 0 bases and J by 0 bases, with 13 bases between them.

This clonotype was observed at least ten times. The chain is built from TRBV20-1 and TRBJ2-5, with D possibly TRBD2 on 5 matching bases. Trimming took off 4 bases at V and 2 bases at J, with 11 bases between the two ends. Per germline, CDR1 DFQATT and CDR2 SNEGSKA (reference sequence). CDR3 length equals 13 residues. CDR3 sequence (DNA): TGCAGTGCTATCGGGGAAGCTCAAGAGACCCAGTACTTC. This translates into CSAIGEAQETQYF.

This clonotype showed up many times. The gene calls are TRBV6-2 or TRBV6-3 and TRBJ1-5; TRBD1 aligns across 9 bases. The CDR3 totals 15 residues. Germline V gene sequence: CDR1 MNHEY, CDR2 SVGEGT. V shed 6 bases, J shed 6 bases, and the junction held 9 bases outside the gene matches. CDR3 sequence (DNA): TGTGCCAGCAGGCCGGGACAGGGCGGTCGTCAGCCCCAGCATTTT. Protein product: CASRPGQGGRQPQHF.

This clonotype was seen just once. This chain uses TRBV10-3 with TRBJ2-3; 8 positions agree with TRBD1. Losses at the gene ends were 4 bases for V and 0 bases for J; bases not matched to a gene: 6. The V gene's germline CDR1 is ENHRY and CDR2 SYGVKD. The CDR3 has 16 residues. The CDR3 coding sequence is TGTGCCATCAGTGTGACAGGGGCAGCTAGCACAGATACGCAGTATTTT. Its protein is CAISVTGAASTDTQYF.

This clonotype has a count of ten or more. The gene calls are TRBV24-1 and TRBJ2-1; a possible D gene is TRBD2 (6 bases). Trimming shortened V by 3 bases and J by 8 bases, and 22 bases separated the two germline ends. This CDR3 has 17 residues. CDR1 is KGHDR, CDR2 SFDVKD, per germline. CDR3 loop: CATSDVNAGLEGDEQFF. The CDR3 DNA reads TGTGCCACCAGTGATGTAAACGCGGGACTGGAGGGCGATGAGCAGTTCTTC.

This clonotype was observed a handful of times. J is TRBJ2-7 and V is TRBV12-3 or TRBV12-4; D is unresolved. The CDR3 sequence is 14 residues long. Between the trimmed V and J ends, which lost 4 bases and 3 bases, there was a span of 13 bases. The CDR3 bases are TGTGCCAGCAGTTCCCAACTTCGGTTCTACGAGCAGTACTTC. Translated: CASSSQLRFYEQYF.

The V gene is TRBV12-3 or TRBV12-4, the J gene TRBJ2-2; D is unresolved. There are 11 residues in the CDR3. V was clipped by 2 bases and J by 9 bases, with 4 bases between them. CDR3 loop: CASSLRRELFF. CDR3 DNA: TGTGCCAGCAGTTTAAGGAGGGAGCTGTTTTTT.

This clonotype was seen at least ten times. The chain couples TRBV6-1 to TRBJ2-1; TRBD2 matches 14 bases. The CDR3 is 17 amino acids. Per germline, CDR1 MNHNS and CDR2 SASEGT. V gave up 5 bases and J gave up 6 bases; unmatched junction bases: 9. CDR3 region: CASSQPTGLAGGNEQFF. The CDR3 DNA is TGTGCCAGCAGTCAACCGACTGGACTAGCGGGAGGCAATGAGCAGTTCTTC.

This clonotype was recorded at least ten times. V and J are TRBV28 and TRBJ1-3; 7 bases match TRBD1. In germline, CDR1 is MDHEN, CDR2 SYDVKM. J was trimmed by 4 bases and V by 7 bases; bases with no gene match: 7. This CDR3 contains 14 residues. The CDR3 protein is CASTGGVDGNTIYF. The CDR3 nucleotides are TGTGCCAGCACAGGGGGGGTCGACGGAAACACCATATATTTT.

The table lists this clonotype with a few counts. The V call is TRBV4-3, the J call TRBJ1-4, with D possibly matching TRBD1 (5 bases). CDR3 length: 15 amino acids. CDR1 is LGHNA and CDR2 is YSLEER in the germline V gene. V shed 0 bases and J shed 7 bases, with 12 bases lying between them. The CDR3 protein is CASSQERGAGEKLFF. The CDR3 DNA reads as TGCGCCAGCAGCCAAGAACGAGGGGCCGGTGAAAAACTGTTTTTT.

This clonotype was seen repeatedly, ten times or more. This chain connects TRBV5-1 to TRBJ2-7, with 9 bases identical to TRBD2. CDR1 and CDR2 (germline): SGHRS, YFSETQ. The CDR3 is made up of 19 amino acids. Trimming removed 4 bases from V and 0 bases from J; junction bases left unmatched: 17. For the CDR3, the DNA is TGCGCCAGCAGCATAAGGGACGGGCTAGCGGGACTCCCCTCCTACGAGCAGTACTTC. This codes for CASSIRDGLAGLPSYEQYF.

This clonotype was seen repeatedly, ten times or more. V is TRBV7-9 and J is TRBJ2-3; 8 nucleotides align to TRBD2. This CDR3 contains 17 residues. CDR1 is SEHNR and CDR2 is FQNEAQ in the germline V gene (reference sequence). J lost 0 bases, V lost 3 bases, and 8 bases had no gene match. The CDR3: CASSFSLSGRSTDTQYF. For the CDR3, the DNA is TGTGCCAGCAGCTTCTCCTTAAGCGGGAGAAGCACAGATACGCAGTATTTT.

This clonotype has just a few counts. The J gene is TRBJ2-3, the V gene TRBV14, with D hard to call. The germline V gene encodes CDR1 SGHDN and CDR2 FVKESK. V was clipped by 1 base and J by 2 bases, with 10 bases between them. The CDR3 runs to 15 residues. CDR3 bases: TGTGCCAGCAGCCAAGTTATGGGTTCCACAGATACGCAGTATTTT. Encoded protein: CASSQVMGSTDTQYF.

This clonotype was seen ten or more times. This sequence joins TRBV2 and TRBJ2-7; a possible D gene is TRBD2 (6 bases). The CDR3 is 13 residues long. Per germline, CDR1 SNHLY and CDR2 FYNNEI. V was shortened by 6 bases and J by 5 bases, with 14 bases between the two germline ends. For the CDR3, the DNA is TGTGCCAGCAGACGGGAGCTCAACAACGAGCAGTACTTC. It translates to CASRRELNNEQYF.

The chain has TRBV28 and TRBJ1-2; D gene uncertain. The V and J ends lost 2 bases and 4 bases respectively, with 5 bases between them. The germline gives CDR1 MDHEN, CDR2 SYDVKM. The CDR3 is made up of 12 amino acids. CDR3 sequence (DNA): TGTGCCAGCAGTTTACGACGCTATGGCTACACCTTC. It specifies CASSLRRYGYTF.